The T cell receptor beta chain under discussion was sequenced for a study of blood T cell repertoires in COVID-19. For the study at large: Collection of acute and convalescent COVID-19 samples took place in the United States, Italy and Spain. Sample material is recorded as cDNA or gDNA derived from T cells, B-cell-depleted T cells, or PBMCs.

As handled by the study authors: Scientists estimated how many nucleated cells there were by amplifying reference gene primers. The method was immunoSEQ multiplex PCR; TCRdb's version includes in-frame clones alone and lacks a portion of them. The DNA was the basis for D and trimming; V, J and clone size are from that table. The sample has around 180,000 clones, about 90% seen once. V was pared by 5 bases and J by 3 bases, with 6 bases of the junction left unmatched. This CDR3 contains 15 residues. From germline, CDR1 is SGHTA and CDR2 FQGNSA. The sequenced material came from peripheral blood. This TCR derives from a man in his 70s with active or convalescent COVID-19. The genes are TRBV7-2 and TRBJ2-7, with TRBD1 matching over 11 bases. CDR3: CASSRRGTGGYEQYF. CDR3 nucleotides: TGTGCCAGCAGCCGGAGGGGGACAGGGGGCTACGAGCAGTACTTC.